The subject of this entry is one T cell receptor (beta chain). Its matching antigen is unknown. Other nucleotide sequences from this sample produce the same CDR3. Terminally differentiated effector memory CD45RA+ cells were left out of the naive CD8 fraction, which was CD45RO-negative and positively selected for CCR7. Those who donated were healthy HIV-negative adults, with no recent acute infections or vaccinations reported. Sequencing used immunoSEQ multiplex PCR; TCRdb keeps in-frame clones, though not all of them. The sample records around 1,900,000 clones, roughly 93% being singletons. The sample originates from a study of shared clonotypes between healthy human individuals. CDR1 is MNHEY, CDR2 SMNVEV, per germline (reference sequence). The V end was cut by 2 bases, the J end by 0 bases, with 7 bases between. This CDR3 has 14 amino acids. Findings and caveats of the study: Compared with memory subsets, naive subsets generally had larger estimated richness.

The chain employs TRBV27 and TRBJ1-1; the D is unclear. Sequencing was carried out using naive CD8+ T cells from PBMCs. This TCR derives from a man between 18 and 29 years old in good health. Some clones in this sample may be carry-over from other donors' samples. The CDR3 protein is CASSLAGMNTEAFF. The CDR3, as DNA: TGTGCCAGCAGTTTAGCCGGCATGAACACTGAAGCTTTCTTT.